The 5 T cell receptor beta chains below were found in one sample sequenced in a study of blood T cell repertoires in COVID-19. Using immunoSEQ multiplex PCR, the repertoire was profiled, and TCRdb retains in-frame clones only, with some absent. The table has 150,000 to 200,000 clones, about nine tenths seen once. Sequencing was carried out using peripheral blood. The receptors derive from a woman between 45 and 60 years old with acute or convalescent COVID-19.

The CDR3 DNA reads as TGTGCCAGCAGCTTAGTTCGGGTTTACAATGAGCAGTTCTTC. As protein: CASSLVRVYNEQFF. The chain uses TRBV7-9 and TRBJ2-1; D not certain. Per the germline V gene, CDR1 is SEHNR and CDR2 is FQNEAQ (reference sequence). Trimming took off 1 base at V and 4 bases at J, with 8 bases between the two ends. This CDR3 region has 14 residues.

The chain has TRBV27 and TRBJ2-1; D might be TRBD2 (6 bases). The ends were cut back, 5 bases at V and 8 bases at J, with 7 bases in the middle. The CDR3 sequence is 11 residues long. CDR1 and CDR2 (germline): MNHEY, SMNVEV (reference sequence). CDR3 region: CASSRRDEQFF. CDR3 nucleotides: TGTGCCAGCAGTAGGAGGGATGAGCAGTTCTTC.

The chain's CDR3 is CASSPRTGGGNSPLHF. CDR3 nucleotides: TGTGCCAGCAGTCCCCGGACAGGGGGTGGTAATTCACCCCTCCACTTT. The chain has TRBV27 and TRBJ1-6; 10 nucleotides align to TRBD1. V lost 5 bases, J lost 6 bases, and 7 bases stayed unmatched. Per the germline V gene, CDR1 is MNHEY and CDR2 is SMNVEV (reference sequence). CDR3 length: 16 residues.

V usage is TRBV5-1 and J usage is TRBJ2-6; 8 bases agree with TRBD2. J gave up 0 bases and V 6 bases, and 8 bases lay outside the gene matches. Germline values: CDR1 SGHRS, CDR2 YFSETQ. This CDR3 region has 17 residues. The CDR3 spells CASTLGGTSSGANVLTF. The CDR3 DNA follows: TGCGCCAGCACGTTGGGCGGGACTAGCTCTGGGGCCAACGTCCTGACTTTC.

The chain links TRBV23-1 to TRBJ2-3; TRBD1 matches at 9 bases. TRBV23-1 falls under the ORF class, with uncertain function. The V and J ends lost 2 bases and 6 bases, in that order; junction bases with no gene match: 0. The CDR3 has 13 residues. DNA for the CDR3: TGCGCCAGCAGTCAAGACAGGGGGGATACGCAGTATTTT. This encodes CASSQDRGDTQYF.